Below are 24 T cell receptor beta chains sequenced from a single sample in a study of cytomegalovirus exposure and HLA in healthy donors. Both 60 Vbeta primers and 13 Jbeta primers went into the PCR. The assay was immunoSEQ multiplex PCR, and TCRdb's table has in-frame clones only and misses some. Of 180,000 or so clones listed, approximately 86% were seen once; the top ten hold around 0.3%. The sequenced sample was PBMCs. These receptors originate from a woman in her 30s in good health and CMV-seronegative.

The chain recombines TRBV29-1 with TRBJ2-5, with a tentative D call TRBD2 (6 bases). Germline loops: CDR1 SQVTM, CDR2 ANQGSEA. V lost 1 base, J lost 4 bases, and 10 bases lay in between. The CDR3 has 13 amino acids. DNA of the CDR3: TGCAGCGTTGAAGTCGCGGGGCCAGAGACCCAGTACTTC. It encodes CSVEVAGPETQYF.

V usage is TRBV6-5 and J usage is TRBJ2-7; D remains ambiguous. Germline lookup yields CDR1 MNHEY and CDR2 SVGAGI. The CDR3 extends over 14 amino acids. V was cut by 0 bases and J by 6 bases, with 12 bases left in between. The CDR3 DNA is TGTGCCAGCAGTTACTCACGACTCCCCGGCGAGCAGTACTTC. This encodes CASSYSRLPGEQYF.

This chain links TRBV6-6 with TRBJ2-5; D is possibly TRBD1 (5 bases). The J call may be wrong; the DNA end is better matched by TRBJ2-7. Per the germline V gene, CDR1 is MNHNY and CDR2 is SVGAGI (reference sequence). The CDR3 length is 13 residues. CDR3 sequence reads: CASSYGAIYEQYF. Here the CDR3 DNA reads TGTGCCAGCAGTTACGGGGCGATCTACGAGCAGTACTTC.

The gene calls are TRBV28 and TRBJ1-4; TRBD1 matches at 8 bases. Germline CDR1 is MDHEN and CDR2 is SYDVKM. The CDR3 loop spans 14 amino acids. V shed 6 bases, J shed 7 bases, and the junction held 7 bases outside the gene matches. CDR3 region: CASRTQGGAEKLFF. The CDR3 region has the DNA TGTGCCAGCAGAACACAGGGGGGTGCTGAAAAACTGTTTTTT.

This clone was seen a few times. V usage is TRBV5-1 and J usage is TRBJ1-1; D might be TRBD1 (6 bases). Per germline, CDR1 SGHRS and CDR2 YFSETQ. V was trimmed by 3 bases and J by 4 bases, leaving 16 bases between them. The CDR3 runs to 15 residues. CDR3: CASSSYREASTEAFF. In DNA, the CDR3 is TGCGCCAGCAGCTCATACAGGGAAGCTAGCACTGAAGCTTTCTTT.

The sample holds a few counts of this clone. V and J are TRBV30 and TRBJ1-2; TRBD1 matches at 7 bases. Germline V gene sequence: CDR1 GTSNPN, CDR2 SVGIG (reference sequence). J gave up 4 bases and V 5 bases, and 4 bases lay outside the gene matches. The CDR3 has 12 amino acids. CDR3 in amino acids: CAWATGPYGYTF. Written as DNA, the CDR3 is TGTGCCTGGGCGACAGGGCCCTATGGCTACACCTTC.

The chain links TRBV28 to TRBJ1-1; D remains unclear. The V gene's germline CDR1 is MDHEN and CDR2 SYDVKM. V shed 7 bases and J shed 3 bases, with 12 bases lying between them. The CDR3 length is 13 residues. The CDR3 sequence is CASNQQEYTEAFF. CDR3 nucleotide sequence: TGTGCCAGCAACCAGCAGGAATACACTGAAGCTTTCTTT.

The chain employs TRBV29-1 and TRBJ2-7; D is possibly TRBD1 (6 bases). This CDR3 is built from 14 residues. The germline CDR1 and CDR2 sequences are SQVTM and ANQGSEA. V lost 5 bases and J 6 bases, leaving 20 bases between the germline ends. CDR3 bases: TGCAGCGTTACCAAAGGACAGCCCCTTCCCGAGCAGTACTTC. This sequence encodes CSVTKGQPLPEQYF.

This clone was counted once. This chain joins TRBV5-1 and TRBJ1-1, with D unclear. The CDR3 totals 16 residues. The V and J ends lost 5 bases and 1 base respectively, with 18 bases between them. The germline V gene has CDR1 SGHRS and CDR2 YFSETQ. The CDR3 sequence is CASSLSGPIGNTEAFF. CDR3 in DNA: TGCGCCAGCAGTCTCTCGGGTCCGATCGGGAACACTGAAGCTTTCTTT.

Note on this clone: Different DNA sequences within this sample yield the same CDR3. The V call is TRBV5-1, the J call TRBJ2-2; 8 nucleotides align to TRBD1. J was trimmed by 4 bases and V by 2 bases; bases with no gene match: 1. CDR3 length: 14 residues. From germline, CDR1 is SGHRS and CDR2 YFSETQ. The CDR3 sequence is CASSFGQGTGELFF. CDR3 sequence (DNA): TGCGCCAGCAGCTTCGGACAGGGCACCGGGGAGCTGTTTTTT.

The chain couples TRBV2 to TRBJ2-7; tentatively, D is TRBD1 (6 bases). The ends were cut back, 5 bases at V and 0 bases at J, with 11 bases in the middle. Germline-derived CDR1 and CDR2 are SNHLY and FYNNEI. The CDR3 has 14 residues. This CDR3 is CASSLETGSYEQYF. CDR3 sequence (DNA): TGTGCCAGCAGTCTTGAGACAGGCTCCTACGAGCAGTACTTC.

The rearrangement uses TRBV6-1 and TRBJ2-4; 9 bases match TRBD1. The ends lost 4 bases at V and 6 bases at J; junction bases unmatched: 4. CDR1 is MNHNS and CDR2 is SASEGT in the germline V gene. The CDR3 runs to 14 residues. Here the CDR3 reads CASSVRDRVNIQYF. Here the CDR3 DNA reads TGTGCCAGCAGTGTCCGGGACAGGGTAAACATTCAGTACTTC.

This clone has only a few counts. This CDR3 is CASSFPLLAGTNEQFF. The CDR3 DNA follows: TGTGCCAGCAGTTTTCCCTTACTAGCGGGGACCAATGAGCAGTTCTTC. The rearrangement uses TRBV28 and TRBJ2-1; 10 bases are shared with TRBD2. Germline lookup yields CDR1 MDHEN and CDR2 SYDVKM. Trimming cost V 3 bases and J 6 bases; bases outside gene matches: 8. This CDR3 has 16 amino acids. The full variable domain, with the rest looked up from reference TRBV28 and TRBJ2-1, is DVKVTQSSRYLVKRTGEKVFLECVQDMDHENMFWYRQDPGLGLRLIYFSYDVKMKEKGDIPEGYSVSREKKERFSLILESASTNQTSMYLCASSFPLLAGTNEQFFGPGTRLTVL.

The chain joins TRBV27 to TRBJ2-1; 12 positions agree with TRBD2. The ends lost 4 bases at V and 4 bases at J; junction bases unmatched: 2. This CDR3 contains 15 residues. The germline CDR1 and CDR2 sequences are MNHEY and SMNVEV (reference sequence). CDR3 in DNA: TGTGCCAGCAGTTATACTAGCGGGGGGTACAATGAGCAGTTCTTC. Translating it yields CASSYTSGGYNEQFF.

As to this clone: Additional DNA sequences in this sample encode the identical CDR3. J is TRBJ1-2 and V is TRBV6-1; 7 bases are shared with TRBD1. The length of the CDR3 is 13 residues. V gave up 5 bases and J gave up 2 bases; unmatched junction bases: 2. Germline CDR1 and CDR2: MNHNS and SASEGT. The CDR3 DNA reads TGTGCCAGCAGTCGACAGGGAAACTATGGCTACACCTTC. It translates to CASSRQGNYGYTF.

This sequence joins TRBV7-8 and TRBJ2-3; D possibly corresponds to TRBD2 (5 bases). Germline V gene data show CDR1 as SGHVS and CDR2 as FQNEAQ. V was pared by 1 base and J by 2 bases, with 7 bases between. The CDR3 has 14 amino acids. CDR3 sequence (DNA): TGTGCCAGCAGCTTAGGGACTGACACAGATACGCAGTATTTT. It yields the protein CASSLGTDTDTQYF.

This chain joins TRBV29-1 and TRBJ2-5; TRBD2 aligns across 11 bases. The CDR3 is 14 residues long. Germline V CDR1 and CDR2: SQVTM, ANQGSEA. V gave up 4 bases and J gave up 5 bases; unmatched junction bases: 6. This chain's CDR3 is CSVVSGGAGETQYF. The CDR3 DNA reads TGCAGCGTTGTTAGCGGGGGGGCGGGGGAGACCCAGTACTTC.

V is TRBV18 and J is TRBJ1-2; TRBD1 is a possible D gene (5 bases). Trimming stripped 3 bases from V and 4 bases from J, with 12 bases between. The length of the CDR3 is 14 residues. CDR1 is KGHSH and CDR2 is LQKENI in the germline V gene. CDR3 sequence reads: CASSPNGHSYGYTF. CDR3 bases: TGTGCCAGCTCACCTAATGGACACAGCTATGGCTACACCTTC.

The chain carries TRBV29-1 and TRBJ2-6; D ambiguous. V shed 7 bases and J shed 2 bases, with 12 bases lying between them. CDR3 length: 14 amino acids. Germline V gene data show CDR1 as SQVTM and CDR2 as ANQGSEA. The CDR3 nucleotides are TGCAGCGCCGATACAGTGGCTGGGGCCAACGTCCTGACTTTC. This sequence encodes CSADTVAGANVLTF.

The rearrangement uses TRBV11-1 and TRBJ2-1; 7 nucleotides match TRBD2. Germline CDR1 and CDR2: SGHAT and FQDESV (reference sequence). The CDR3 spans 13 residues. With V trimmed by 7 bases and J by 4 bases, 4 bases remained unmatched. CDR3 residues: CASTRAGYNEQFF. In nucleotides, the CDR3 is TGTGCCAGCACTCGAGCGGGGTACAATGAGCAGTTCTTC.

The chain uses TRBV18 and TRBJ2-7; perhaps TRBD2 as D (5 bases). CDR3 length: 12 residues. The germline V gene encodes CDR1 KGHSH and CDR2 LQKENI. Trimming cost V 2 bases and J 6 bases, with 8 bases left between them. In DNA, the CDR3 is TGTGCCAGCTCACCAGGAGGTTCCGAGCAGTACTTC. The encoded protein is CASSPGGSEQYF.

The CDR3 sequence: CASSLSGEQYF. The CDR3 DNA is TGTGCCAGTAGTCTCTCGGGCGAGCAGTACTTC. The chain recombines TRBV19 with TRBJ2-7; D gene uncertain. This CDR3 comprises 11 residues. The germline V gene has CDR1 LNHDA and CDR2 SQIVND (reference sequence). V shed 5 bases and J shed 6 bases, with 8 bases lying between them. Variable domain in full (rest from reference TRBV19 and TRBJ2-7): DGGITQSPKYLFRKEGQNVTLSCEQNLNHDAMYWYRQDPGQGLRLIYYSQIVNDFQKGDIAEGYSVSREKKESFPLTVTSAQKNPTAFYLCASSLSGEQYFGPGTRLTVT.

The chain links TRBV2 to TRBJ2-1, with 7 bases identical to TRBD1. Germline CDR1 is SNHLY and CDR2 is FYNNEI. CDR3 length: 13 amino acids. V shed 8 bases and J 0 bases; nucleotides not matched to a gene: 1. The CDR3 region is CASRDSSYNEQFF. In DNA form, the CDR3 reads TGTGCCAGCCGGGACAGCTCCTACAATGAGCAGTTCTTC. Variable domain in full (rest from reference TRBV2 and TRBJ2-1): EPEVTQTPSHQVTQMGQEVILRCVPISNHLYFYWYRQILGQKVEFLVSFYNNEISEKSEIFDDQFSVERPDGSNFTLKIRSTKLEDSAMYFCASRDSSYNEQFFGPGTRLTVL.

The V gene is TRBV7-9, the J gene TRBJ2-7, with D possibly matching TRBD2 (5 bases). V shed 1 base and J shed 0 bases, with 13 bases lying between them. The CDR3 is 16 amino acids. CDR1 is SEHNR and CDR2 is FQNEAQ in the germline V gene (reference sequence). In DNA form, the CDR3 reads TGTGCCAGCAGCTTAGTATCCGGACTGAGCTCCTACGAGCAGTACTTC. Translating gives CASSLVSGLSSYEQYF.